The 19 T cell receptor beta chains given below trace back to one sample, sequenced in a study of blood T cell repertoires in COVID-19 (dated by TCRdb to between 2020 and 2021). Receptor libraries were prepared by the immunoSEQ multiplex PCR assay. TCRdb stores this immuneACCESS table with in-frame sequences only. Part of the clones is absent; in the studies checked, under half of the shortfall reflects unresolved V genes, and no reason is known for the rest. Present in this sample are 95,000 to 150,000 clones, 70% to 85% of which were seen just once. 4% to 5.5% of the sample rests with the top ten. Sequencing was carried out using peripheral blood. These TCRs come from a woman in her 70s with acute or convalescent COVID-19.

This CDR3 is CASSLRRDSYGYTF. The CDR3 DNA is TGTGCCAGCAGCCTTCGACGGGACAGCTATGGCTACACCTTC. The chain joins TRBV7-8 to TRBJ1-2; TRBD1 aligns across 7 bases. The CDR3 totals 14 residues. Germline loops: CDR1 SGHVS, CDR2 FQNEAQ. The V segment lost 5 bases and the J segment 4 bases; nucleotides outside the gene matches: 7.

The gene calls are TRBV30 and TRBJ1-3; TRBD1 is a possible D gene (6 bases). V was shortened by 3 bases and J by 2 bases, with 11 bases between the two germline ends. The CDR3 has 14 residues. Germline CDR1 reads GTSNPN; CDR2 reads SVGIG (reference sequence). CDR3 sequence (DNA): TGTGCCTGGAGCCAGGGGCTGACTGGAAACACCATATATTTT. Its protein product is CAWSQGLTGNTIYF.

The sample holds one count of this clone. The V call is TRBV5-1, the J call TRBJ1-3, with 8 bases lining up with TRBD1. The CDR3 has 16 residues. Germline V gene lookup returns CDR1 SGHRS and CDR2 YFSETQ. The trim removed 4 bases at V and 0 bases at J, leaving 6 bases unmatched. CDR3 loop: CASSHDRGASGNTIYF. CDR3 bases: TGCGCCAGCAGCCACGACAGGGGAGCCTCTGGAAACACCATATATTTT.

The chain is built from TRBV7-9 and TRBJ1-1; 11 bases match TRBD1. The CDR3 consists of 15 residues. V was clipped by 4 bases and J by 1 base; unmatched bases: 2. The germline V gene has CDR1 SEHNR and CDR2 FQNEAQ (reference sequence). The DNA for the CDR3 is TGTGCCAGCAGCTGGGGGACAGGGGGGAACACTGAAGCTTTCTTT. This gives the protein CASSWGTGGNTEAFF. The complete variable domain, with remaining parts taken from reference TRBV7-9 and TRBJ1-1, reads DTGVSQNPRHKITKRGQNVTFRCDPISEHNRLYWYRQTLGQGPEFLTYFQNEAQLEKSRLLSDRFSAERPKGSFSTLEIQRTEQGDSAMYLCASSWGTGGNTEAFFGQGTRLTVV.

The chain links TRBV4-3 to TRBJ1-4, with D perhaps TRBD1 (5 bases). Germline V gene data show CDR1 as LGHNA and CDR2 as YSLEER. CDR3 length equals 15 residues. V lost 4 bases to trimming and J lost 8 bases, with 17 bases between them. The CDR3 DNA sequence: TGCGCCAGCAGCCCACTGGGTTCCGGGGGGGAAAAACTGTTTTTT. This gives the protein CASSPLGSGGEKLFF.

V usage is TRBV20-1 and J usage is TRBJ1-2; TRBD1 aligns across 7 bases. Germline V gene data show CDR1 as DFQATT and CDR2 as SNEGSKA (reference sequence). Trimming removed 3 bases from V and 4 bases from J; junction bases left unmatched: 8. The CDR3 covers 14 residues. As DNA, the CDR3 is TGCAGTGCTAGTCGGACAGGAAGAAGCTATGGCTACACCTTC. It is translated as CSASRTGRSYGYTF.

This clone was recorded many times. For the CDR3, the DNA is TGTGCCAGCAGGATCGGGACTTCCTTCTACAATGAGCAGTTCTTC. It encodes CASRIGTSFYNEQFF. V and J are TRBV6-5 and TRBJ2-1, with D possibly matching TRBD2 (6 bases). V was shortened by 6 bases and J by 3 bases, with 15 bases between the two germline ends. There are 15 residues in the CDR3. Germline V lookup: CDR1 MNHEY, CDR2 SVGAGI.

The rearrangement uses TRBV2 and TRBJ2-2, with D perhaps matching TRBD2 (6 bases). The V and J ends lost 5 bases and 7 bases respectively, with 14 bases between them. Per germline, CDR1 SNHLY and CDR2 FYNNEI. The CDR3 runs to 14 residues. CDR3 in DNA: TGTGCCAGCAGTCCCCGGGGGTCGGGCGGGGAGCTGTTTTTT. Translated, it gives CASSPRGSGGELFF.

V and J are TRBV11-2 and TRBJ1-1; D is unclear. CDR1 and CDR2 from the germline V gene are SGHAT and FQNNGV. The CDR3 has 12 amino acids. The ends were cut back, 6 bases at V and 8 bases at J, with 13 bases in the middle. The CDR3 coding sequence is TGTGCCAGCAGTTTTGAGGCTAGCGAAGCTTTCTTT. The encoded protein is CASSFEASEAFF.

J is TRBJ1-2 and V is TRBV4-3; 8 bases agree with TRBD1. In germline, CDR1 is LGHNA, CDR2 YSLEER. The CDR3 sequence is 15 residues long. The ends lost 0 bases at V and 7 bases at J; junction bases unmatched: 7. For the CDR3, the DNA is TGCGCCAGCAGCCAAGAGTTCCTGGACAGGGCTGGCTACACCTTC. Protein product: CASSQEFLDRAGYTF.

The chain recombines TRBV3-1 (or the pseudogene TRBV3-2) with TRBJ2-5; the D is unclear. V gave up 3 bases and J gave up 1 base, with 6 bases separating them. The CDR3 consists of 13 residues. The V gene's germline CDR1 is LGHDT and CDR2 YNNKEL (reference sequence). The CDR3 reads CASSQGTQETQYF. CDR3 nucleotides: TGTGCCAGCAGCCAGGGCACCCAAGAGACCCAGTACTTC.

The chain recombines TRBV19 with TRBJ1-2; 7 bases line up with TRBD1. There are 15 residues in the CDR3. V was clipped by 4 bases and J by 2 bases; unmatched bases: 7. CDR1 LNHDA and CDR2 SQIVND come from the germline V gene (reference sequence). The CDR3: CASSSRDRQNYGYTF. The CDR3 nucleotides are TGTGCCAGTAGTAGCCGGGACAGACAAAACTATGGCTACACCTTC. The complete variable domain, with remaining parts taken from reference TRBV19 and TRBJ1-2, reads DGGITQSPKYLFRKEGQNVTLSCEQNLNHDAMYWYRQDPGQGLRLIYYSQIVNDFQKGDIAEGYSVSREKKESFPLTVTSAQKNPTAFYLCASSSRDRQNYGYTFGSGTRLTVV.

The V call is TRBV3-1 (or the pseudogene TRBV3-2), the J call TRBJ2-3; 7 nucleotides agree with TRBD2. The V gene's germline CDR1 is LGHDT and CDR2 YNNKEL (reference sequence). The trim removed 0 bases at V and 1 base at J, leaving 10 bases unmatched. The CDR3 sequence is 18 residues long. This CDR3 reads CASSQDDRASGCTDTQYF. CDR3 nucleotide sequence: TGTGCCAGCAGCCAAGATGATCGGGCTAGCGGATGCACAGATACGCAGTATTTT.

The V call is TRBV7-9, the J call TRBJ2-7, with 9 bases aligning to TRBD1. V lost 5 bases, J lost 0 bases, and 2 bases stayed unmatched. The CDR3 is made up of 14 amino acids. Germline CDR1 is SEHNR and CDR2 is FQNEAQ (reference sequence). CDR3 region: CASSQDRGSYEQYF. Here the CDR3 DNA reads TGTGCCAGCAGCCAGGACAGGGGCTCCTACGAGCAGTACTTC.

The gene calls are TRBV7-2 and TRBJ2-3, with 7 bases that match TRBD2. The J segment lost 0 bases and the V segment lost 3 bases, leaving 6 bases of the junction unmatched. Germline CDR1 SGHTA, CDR2 FQGNSA. The CDR3 spans 16 residues. The CDR3 sequence is CASSFGGGSSTDTQYF. DNA for the CDR3: TGTGCCAGCAGCTTTGGCGGGGGTTCTAGCACAGATACGCAGTATTTT.

This chain joins TRBV3-1 (or the pseudogene TRBV3-2) and TRBJ1-2; the D gene is possibly TRBD1 (5 bases). V dropped 4 bases and J dropped 8 bases, with 14 bases sitting between them. Germline CDR1 is LGHDT and CDR2 is YNNKEL (reference sequence). The CDR3 totals 13 residues. The chain's CDR3 is CASSRGHLGGYTF. In nucleotides, the CDR3 is TGTGCCAGCAGCCGAGGACACCTAGGGGGCTACACCTTC.

The V gene is TRBV7-2, the J gene TRBJ2-7, with D possibly being TRBD2 (6 bases). Trimming cost V 2 bases and J 3 bases, with 11 bases left between them. Germline CDR1 is SGHTA and CDR2 is FQGNSA. The length of the CDR3 is 14 residues. CDR3 bases: TGTGCCAGCAGCTTAAGGGAGGTGGGCTACGAGCAGTACGTC. Residues: CASSLREVGYEQYV.

This chain connects TRBV3-1 (or the pseudogene TRBV3-2) to TRBJ1-5; D possibly corresponds to TRBD1 (5 bases). The CDR3 runs 14 residues. CDR1 LGHDT and CDR2 YNNKEL come from the germline V gene (reference sequence). Trimming cost V 1 base and J 3 bases, with 7 bases left between them. The CDR3, as DNA: TGTGCCAGCAGCCAAGCAGGGAACAATCAGCCCCAGCATTTT. Amino acid sequence: CASSQAGNNQPQHF.

The chain joins TRBV5-1 to TRBJ2-3, with 7 bases lining up with TRBD2. J lost 0 bases, V lost 4 bases, and 11 bases had no gene match. The CDR3 has 17 amino acids. Germline V gene lookup returns CDR1 SGHRS and CDR2 YFSETQ. The CDR3 sequence: CASSPQTSYLSTDTQYF. The DNA of the CDR3 is TGCGCCAGCAGCCCCCAGACTAGCTACCTGAGCACAGATACGCAGTATTTT.